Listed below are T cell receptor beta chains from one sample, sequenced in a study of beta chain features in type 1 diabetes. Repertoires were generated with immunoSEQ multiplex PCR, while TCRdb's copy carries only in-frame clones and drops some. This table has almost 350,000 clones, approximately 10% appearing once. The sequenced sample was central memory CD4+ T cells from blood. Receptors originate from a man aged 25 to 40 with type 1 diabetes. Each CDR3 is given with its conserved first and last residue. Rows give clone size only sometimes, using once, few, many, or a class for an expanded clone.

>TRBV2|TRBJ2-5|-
CASTEREKGTQYF
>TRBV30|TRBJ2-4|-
CAWSVVQGNIQYF
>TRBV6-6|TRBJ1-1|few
CASSYSGALNTEAFF
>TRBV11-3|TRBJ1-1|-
CASSLEDSTEAFF
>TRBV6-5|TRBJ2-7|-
CASRRQGAYEQYF
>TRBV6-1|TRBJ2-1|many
CASSEARTPGDEQFF
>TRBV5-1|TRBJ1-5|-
CASSLEAGNQPQHF
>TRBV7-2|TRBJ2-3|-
CASSPRDRTSTDTQYF
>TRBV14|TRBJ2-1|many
CASSQERRDEQFF
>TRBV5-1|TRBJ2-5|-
CASSLGDRGRQETQYF
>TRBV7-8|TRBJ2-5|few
CASSLLTGGVAETQYF
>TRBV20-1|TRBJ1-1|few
CSAKLAGAFF
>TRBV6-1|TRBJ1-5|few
CASEQGAARNQPQHF
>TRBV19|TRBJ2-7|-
CASSSLMSGGTYEQYF